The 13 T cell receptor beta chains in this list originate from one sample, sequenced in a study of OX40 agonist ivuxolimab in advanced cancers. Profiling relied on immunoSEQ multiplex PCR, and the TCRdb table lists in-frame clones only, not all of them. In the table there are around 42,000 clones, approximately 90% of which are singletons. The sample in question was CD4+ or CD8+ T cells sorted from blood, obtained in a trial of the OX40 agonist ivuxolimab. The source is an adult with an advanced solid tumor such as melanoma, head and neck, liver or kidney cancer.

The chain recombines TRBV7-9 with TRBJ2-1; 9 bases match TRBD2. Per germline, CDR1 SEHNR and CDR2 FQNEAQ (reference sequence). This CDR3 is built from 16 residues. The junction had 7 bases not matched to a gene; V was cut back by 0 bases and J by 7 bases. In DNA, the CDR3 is TGTGCCAGCAGCTTAGCTGGTGCAGCGGGAGGTAATGAGCAGTTCTTC. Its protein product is CASSLAGAAGGNEQFF.

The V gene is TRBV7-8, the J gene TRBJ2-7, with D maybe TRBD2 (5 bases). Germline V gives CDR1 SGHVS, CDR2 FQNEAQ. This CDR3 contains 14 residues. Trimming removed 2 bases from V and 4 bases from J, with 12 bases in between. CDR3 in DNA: TGTGCCAGCAGCTTACTGGACCCGGGGTACGAGCAGTACTTC. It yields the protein CASSLLDPGYEQYF.

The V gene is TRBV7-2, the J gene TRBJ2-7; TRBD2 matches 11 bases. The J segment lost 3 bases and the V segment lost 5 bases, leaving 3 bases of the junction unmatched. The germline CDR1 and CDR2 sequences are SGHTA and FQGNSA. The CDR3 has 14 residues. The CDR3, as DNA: TGTGCCAGCAGCCCAGGACTAGCGGGCTACGAGCAGTACTTC. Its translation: CASSPGLAGYEQYF.

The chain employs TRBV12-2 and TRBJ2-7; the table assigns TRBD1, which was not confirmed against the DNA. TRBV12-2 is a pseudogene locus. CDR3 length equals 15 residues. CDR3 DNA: TGTGCAAGTCGCTTAGGGGCAGAAAAGGCCTACGAGCAGTACTTC. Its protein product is CASRLGAEKAYEQYF.

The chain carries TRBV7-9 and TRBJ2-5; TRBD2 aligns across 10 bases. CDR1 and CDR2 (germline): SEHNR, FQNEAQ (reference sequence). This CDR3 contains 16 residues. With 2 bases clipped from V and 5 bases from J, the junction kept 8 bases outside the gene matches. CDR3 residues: CASSLTGTSVRETQYF. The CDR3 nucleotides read TGTGCCAGCAGCTTAACGGGGACTAGCGTAAGGGAGACCCAGTACTTC. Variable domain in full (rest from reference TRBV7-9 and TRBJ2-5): DTGVSQNPRHKITKRGQNVTFRCDPISEHNRLYWYRQTLGQGPEFLTYFQNEAQLEKSRLLSDRFSAERPKGSFSTLEIQRTEQGDSAMYLCASSLTGTSVRETQYFGPGTRLLVL.

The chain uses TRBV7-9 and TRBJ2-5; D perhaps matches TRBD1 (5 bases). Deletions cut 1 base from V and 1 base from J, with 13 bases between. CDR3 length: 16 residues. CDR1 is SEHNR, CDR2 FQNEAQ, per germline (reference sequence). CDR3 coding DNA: TGTGCCAGCAGCTTAGTAGGGGCCGCGGCCCAAGAGACCCAGTACTTC. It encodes CASSLVGAAAQETQYF. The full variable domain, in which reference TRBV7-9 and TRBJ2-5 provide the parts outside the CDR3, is DTGVSQNPRHKITKRGQNVTFRCDPISEHNRLYWYRQTLGQGPEFLTYFQNEAQLEKSRLLSDRFSAERPKGSFSTLEIQRTEQGDSAMYLCASSLVGAAAQETQYFGPGTRLLVL.

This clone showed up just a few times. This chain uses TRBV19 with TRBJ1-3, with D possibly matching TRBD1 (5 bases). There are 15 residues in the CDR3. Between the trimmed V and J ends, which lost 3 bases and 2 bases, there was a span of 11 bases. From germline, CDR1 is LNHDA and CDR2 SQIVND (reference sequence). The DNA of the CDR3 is TGTGCCAGTAGTATCGGGACGAGTCCTGGAAACACCATATATTTT. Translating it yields CASSIGTSPGNTIYF.

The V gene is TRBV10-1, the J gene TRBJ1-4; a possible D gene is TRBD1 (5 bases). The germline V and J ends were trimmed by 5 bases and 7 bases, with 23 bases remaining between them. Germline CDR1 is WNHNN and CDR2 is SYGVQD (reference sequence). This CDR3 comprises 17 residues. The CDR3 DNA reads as TGCGCCAGCAGTAAAGGACGAAATGCAGGGCATGGTGAAAAACTGTTTTTT. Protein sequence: CASSKGRNAGHGEKLFF.

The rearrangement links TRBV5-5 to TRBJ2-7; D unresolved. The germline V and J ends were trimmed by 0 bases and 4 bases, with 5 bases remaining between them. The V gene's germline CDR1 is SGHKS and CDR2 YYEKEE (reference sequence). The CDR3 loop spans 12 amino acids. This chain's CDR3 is CASSLETYEQYF. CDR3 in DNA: TGTGCCAGCAGCTTGGAGACTTACGAGCAGTACTTC.

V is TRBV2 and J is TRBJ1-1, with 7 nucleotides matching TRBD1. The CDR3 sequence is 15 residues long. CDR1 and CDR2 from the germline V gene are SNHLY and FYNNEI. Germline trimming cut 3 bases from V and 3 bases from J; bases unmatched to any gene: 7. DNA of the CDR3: TGTGCCAGCAGTGATTTTCGACAGGGAGACACTGAAGCTTTCTTT. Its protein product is CASSDFRQGDTEAFF. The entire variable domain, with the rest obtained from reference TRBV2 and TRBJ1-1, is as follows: EPEVTQTPSHQVTQMGQEVILRCVPISNHLYFYWYRQILGQKVEFLVSFYNNEISEKSEIFDDQFSVERPDGSNFTLKIRSTKLEDSAMYFCASSDFRQGDTEAFFGQGTRLTVV.

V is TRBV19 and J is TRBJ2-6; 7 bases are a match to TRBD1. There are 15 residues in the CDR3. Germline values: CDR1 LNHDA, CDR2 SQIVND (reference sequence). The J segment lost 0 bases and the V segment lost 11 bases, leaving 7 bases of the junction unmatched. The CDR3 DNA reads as TGTGCCTCGAGACGGGACAGCTCTGGGGCCAACGTCCTGACTTTC. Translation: CASRRDSSGANVLTF.

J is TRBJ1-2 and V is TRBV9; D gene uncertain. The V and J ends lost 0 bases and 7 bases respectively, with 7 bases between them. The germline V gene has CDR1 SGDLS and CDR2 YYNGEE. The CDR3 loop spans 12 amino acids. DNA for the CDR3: TGTGCCAGCAGCGTAGAAGGGAGTGGCTACACCTTC. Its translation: CASSVEGSGYTF.

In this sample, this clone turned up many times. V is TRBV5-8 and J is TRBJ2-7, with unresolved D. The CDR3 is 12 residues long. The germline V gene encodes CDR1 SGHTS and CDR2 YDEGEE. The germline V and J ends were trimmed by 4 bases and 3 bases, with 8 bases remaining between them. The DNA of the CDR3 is TGTGCCAGCAGCGTAGGGATCTACGAGCAGTACTTC. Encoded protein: CASSVGIYEQYF.